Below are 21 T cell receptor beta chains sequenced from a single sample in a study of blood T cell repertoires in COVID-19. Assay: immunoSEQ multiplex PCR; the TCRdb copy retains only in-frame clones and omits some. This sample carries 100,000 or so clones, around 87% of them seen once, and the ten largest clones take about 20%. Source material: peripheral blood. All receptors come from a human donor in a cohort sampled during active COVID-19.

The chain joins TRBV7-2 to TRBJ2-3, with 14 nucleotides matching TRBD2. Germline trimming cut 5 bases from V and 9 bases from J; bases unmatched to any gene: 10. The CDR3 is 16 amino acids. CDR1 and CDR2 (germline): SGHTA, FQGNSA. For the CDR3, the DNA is TGTGCCAGCAGCCAAACGGGACTAGCGGGAGCGGGAACGCAGTATTTT. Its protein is CASSQTGLAGAGTQYF.

CDR3 region: CASIGGAPSGNTIYF. Here the CDR3 DNA reads TGTGCCAGCATAGGAGGGGCCCCTTCTGGAAACACCATATATTTT. The chain links TRBV28 to TRBJ1-3, with TRBD1 as a possible D gene (5 bases). Trimming left V 7 bases short and J 1 base short, with 14 bases between. Per germline, CDR1 MDHEN and CDR2 SYDVKM. The CDR3 loop spans 15 amino acids.

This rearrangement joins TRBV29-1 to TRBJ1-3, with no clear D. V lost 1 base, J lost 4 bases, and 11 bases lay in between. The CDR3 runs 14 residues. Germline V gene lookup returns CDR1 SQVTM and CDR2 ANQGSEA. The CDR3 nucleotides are TGCAGCGTTGAAGTCGCAGGTGACGGAAACACCATATATTTT. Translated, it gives CSVEVAGDGNTIYF.

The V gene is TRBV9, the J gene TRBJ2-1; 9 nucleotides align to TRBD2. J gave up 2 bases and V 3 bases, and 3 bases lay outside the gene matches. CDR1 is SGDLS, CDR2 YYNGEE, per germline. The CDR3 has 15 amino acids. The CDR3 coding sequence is TGTGCCAGCAGCGAGCTAGCGGGACCCTACAATGAGCAGTTCTTC. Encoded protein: CASSELAGPYNEQFF. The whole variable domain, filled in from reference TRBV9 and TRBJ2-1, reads DSGVTQTPKHLITATGQRVTLRCSPRSGDLSVYWYQQSLDQGLQFLIQYYNGEERAKGNILERFSAQQFPDLHSELNLSSLELGDSALYFCASSELAGPYNEQFFGPGTRLTVL.

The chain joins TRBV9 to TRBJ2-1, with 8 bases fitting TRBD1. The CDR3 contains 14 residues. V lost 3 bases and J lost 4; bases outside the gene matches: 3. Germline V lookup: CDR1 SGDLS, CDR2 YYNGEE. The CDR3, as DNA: TGTGCCAGCAGCGGTGGACAGGGATACAATGAGCAGTTCTTC. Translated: CASSGGQGYNEQFF.

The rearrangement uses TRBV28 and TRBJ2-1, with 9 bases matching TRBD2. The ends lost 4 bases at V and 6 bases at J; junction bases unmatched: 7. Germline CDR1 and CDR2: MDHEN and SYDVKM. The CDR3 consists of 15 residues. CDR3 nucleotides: TGTGCCAGCAGTTGGAGCGGGAGGCTTAGCAATGAGCAGTTCTTC. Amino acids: CASSWSGRLSNEQFF.

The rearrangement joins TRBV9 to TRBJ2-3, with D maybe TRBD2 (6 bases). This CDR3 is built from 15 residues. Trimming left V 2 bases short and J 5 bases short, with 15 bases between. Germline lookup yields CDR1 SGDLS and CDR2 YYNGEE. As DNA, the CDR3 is TGTGCCAGCAGCGTTTCGGGACTCCCACAAGATACGCAGTATTTT. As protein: CASSVSGLPQDTQYF.

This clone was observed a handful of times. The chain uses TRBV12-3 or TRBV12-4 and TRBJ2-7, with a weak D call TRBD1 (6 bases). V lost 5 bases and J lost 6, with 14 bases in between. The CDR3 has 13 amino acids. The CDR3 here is CASSATGYGEQYF. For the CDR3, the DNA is TGTGCCAGCAGTGCAACAGGGTATGGCGAGCAGTACTTC.

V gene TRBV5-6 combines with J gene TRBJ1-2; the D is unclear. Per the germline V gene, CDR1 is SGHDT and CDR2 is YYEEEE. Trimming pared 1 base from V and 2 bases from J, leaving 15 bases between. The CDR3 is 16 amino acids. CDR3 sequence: CASSLLADILNYGYTF. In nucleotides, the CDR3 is TGTGCCAGCAGCTTGCTAGCCGACATCTTAAACTATGGCTACACCTTC.

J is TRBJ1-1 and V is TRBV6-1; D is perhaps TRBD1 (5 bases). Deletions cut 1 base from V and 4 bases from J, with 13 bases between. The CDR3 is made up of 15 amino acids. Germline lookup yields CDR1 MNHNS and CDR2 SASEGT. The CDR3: CASSEGQLLGTEAFF. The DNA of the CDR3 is TGTGCCAGCAGTGAAGGACAGTTATTGGGCACTGAAGCTTTCTTT.

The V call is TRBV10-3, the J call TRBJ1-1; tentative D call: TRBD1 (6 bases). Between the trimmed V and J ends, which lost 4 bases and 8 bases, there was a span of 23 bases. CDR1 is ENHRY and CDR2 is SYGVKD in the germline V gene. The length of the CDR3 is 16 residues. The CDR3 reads CAISGWSGHLSGEAFF. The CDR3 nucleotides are TGTGCCATCAGTGGGTGGTCGGGACACCTATCCGGCGAAGCTTTCTTT.

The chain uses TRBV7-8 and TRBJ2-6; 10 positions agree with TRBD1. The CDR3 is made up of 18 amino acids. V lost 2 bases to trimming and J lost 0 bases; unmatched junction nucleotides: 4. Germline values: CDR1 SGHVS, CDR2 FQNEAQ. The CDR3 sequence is CASSLLTGGYSGANVLTF. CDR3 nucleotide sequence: TGTGCCAGCAGCTTACTGACAGGGGGCTACTCTGGGGCCAACGTCCTGACTTTC.

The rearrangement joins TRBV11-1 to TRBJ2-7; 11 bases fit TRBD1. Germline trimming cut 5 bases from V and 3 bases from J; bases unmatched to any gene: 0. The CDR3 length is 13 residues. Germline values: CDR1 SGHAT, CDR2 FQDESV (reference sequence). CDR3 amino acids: CASSGTGGYEQYF. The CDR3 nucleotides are TGTGCCAGCAGCGGGACAGGGGGCTACGAGCAGTACTTC.

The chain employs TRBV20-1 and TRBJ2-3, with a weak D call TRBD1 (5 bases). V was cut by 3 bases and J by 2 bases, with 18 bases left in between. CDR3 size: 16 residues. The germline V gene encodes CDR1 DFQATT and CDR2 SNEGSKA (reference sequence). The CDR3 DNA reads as TGCAGTGCTAGTGGGGTGGGGCCCTCCGTCACAGATACGCAGTATTTT. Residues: CSASGVGPSVTDTQYF.

CDR3 bases: TGTGCCAGCTCACCACCGTCTAGCGGACCGTCCTACGAGCAGTACTTC. This translates into CASSPPSSGPSYEQYF. The rearrangement joins TRBV18 to TRBJ2-7; the match to TRBD2 covers 7 bases. Germline CDR1 KGHSH, CDR2 LQKENI. This CDR3 is built from 16 residues. The V and J ends lost 0 bases and 1 base, in that order; junction bases with no gene match: 6.

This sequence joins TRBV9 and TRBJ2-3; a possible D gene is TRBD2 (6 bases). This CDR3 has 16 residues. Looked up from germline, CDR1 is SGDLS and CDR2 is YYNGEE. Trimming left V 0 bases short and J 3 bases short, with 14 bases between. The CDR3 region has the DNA TGTGCCAGCAGCGTAGAGCTATCCAGCGGGACAGATACGCAGTATTTT. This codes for CASSVELSSGTDTQYF.

CDR3 nucleotide sequence: TGTGCCAGCAGCACACATACGGGAGAGGCGACCCAGTACTTC. It specifies CASSTHTGEATQYF. This chain links TRBV11-2 with TRBJ2-5; D perhaps matches TRBD2 (6 bases). The ends were cut back, 5 bases at V and 7 bases at J, with 17 bases in the middle. From germline, CDR1 is SGHAT and CDR2 FQNNGV. The CDR3 length is 14 residues.

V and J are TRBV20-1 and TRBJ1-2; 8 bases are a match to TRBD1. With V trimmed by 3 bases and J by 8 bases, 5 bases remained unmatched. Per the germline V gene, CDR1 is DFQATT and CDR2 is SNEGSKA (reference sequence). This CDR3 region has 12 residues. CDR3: CSASNRGYGYTF. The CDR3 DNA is TGCAGTGCTAGTAACAGGGGGTACGGCTACACCTTC.

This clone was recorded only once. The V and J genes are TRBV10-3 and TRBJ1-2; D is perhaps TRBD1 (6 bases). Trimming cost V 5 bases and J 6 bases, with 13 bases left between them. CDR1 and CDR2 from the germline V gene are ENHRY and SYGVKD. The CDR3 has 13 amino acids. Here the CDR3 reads CAISNRDINGYTF. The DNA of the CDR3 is TGTGCCATCAGTAACCGGGACATAAATGGCTACACCTTC.

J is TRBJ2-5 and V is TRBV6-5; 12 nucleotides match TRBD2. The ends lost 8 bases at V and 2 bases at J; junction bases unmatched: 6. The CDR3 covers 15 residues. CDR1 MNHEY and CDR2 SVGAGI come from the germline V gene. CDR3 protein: CASARLAGEQETQYF. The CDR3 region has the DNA TGTGCCAGCGCCCGACTAGCGGGAGAACAAGAGACCCAGTACTTC.

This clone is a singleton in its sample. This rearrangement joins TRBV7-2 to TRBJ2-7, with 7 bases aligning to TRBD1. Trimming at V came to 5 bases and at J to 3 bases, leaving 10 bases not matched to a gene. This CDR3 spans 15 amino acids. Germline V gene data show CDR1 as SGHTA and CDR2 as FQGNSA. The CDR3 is CASSLSTGNVYEQYF. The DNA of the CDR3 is TGTGCCAGCAGCCTTTCGACAGGGAATGTCTACGAGCAGTACTTC.